This TCR beta chain was retrieved from a study of neurological immune-mediated disorders. This clonotype was seen repeatedly, ten times or more. V shed 7 bases and J shed 2 bases, with 8 bases lying between them. Looked up from germline, CDR1 is LGHDT and CDR2 is YNNKEL (reference sequence). The CDR3 extends over 13 amino acids. 5'RACE generated cDNA with 10-nucleotide random UMIs. MiXCR, applied by TCRdb to the 5' RACE reads, yields one record per CDR3 protein. The sample has some 42,000 distinct CDR3 sequences; roughly 12% are singletons. The source is a woman aged 30 to 39 with HTLV-1-associated myelopathy (HAM/TSP). The sample consisted of CD4+ T cells from blood. J is TRBJ1-4 and V is TRBV3-1, with D unresolved. The CDR3 sequence: CASTGQTNEKLFF. CDR3 DNA sequence: TGTGCCAGCACAGGTCAGACTAATGAAAAACTGTTTTTT.